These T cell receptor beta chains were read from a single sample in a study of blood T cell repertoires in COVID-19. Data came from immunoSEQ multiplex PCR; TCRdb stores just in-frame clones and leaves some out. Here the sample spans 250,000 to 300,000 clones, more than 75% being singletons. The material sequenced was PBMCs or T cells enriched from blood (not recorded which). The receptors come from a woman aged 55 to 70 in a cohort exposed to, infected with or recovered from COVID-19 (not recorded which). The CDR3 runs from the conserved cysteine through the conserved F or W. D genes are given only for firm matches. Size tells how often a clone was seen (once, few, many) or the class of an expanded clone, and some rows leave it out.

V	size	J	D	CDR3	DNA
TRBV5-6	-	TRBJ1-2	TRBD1	CASSLGDRPYGYTF	TGTGCCAGCAGCTTGGGGGACAGGCCCTATGGCTACACCTTC
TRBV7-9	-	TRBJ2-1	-	CASSLVSREQFF	TGTGCCAGCAGCTTAGTTTCCCGTGAGCAGTTCTTC
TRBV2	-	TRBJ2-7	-	CASSGYSGPKQYF	TGTGCCAGCAGTGGGTACTCAGGGCCGAAGCAGTACTTC
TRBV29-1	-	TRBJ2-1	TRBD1	CSVEDRPLDNEQFF	TGCAGCGTTGAGGACAGGCCGCTAGACAATGAGCAGTTCTTC
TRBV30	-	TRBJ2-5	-	CARRDRGRGETQYF	TGTGCCCGGAGGGATAGGGGGCGTGGAGAGACCCAGTACTTC
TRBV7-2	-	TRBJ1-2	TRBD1	CASSLQGTGTHGYTF	TGTGCCAGCAGCCTACAAGGGACAGGGACCCATGGCTACACCTTC
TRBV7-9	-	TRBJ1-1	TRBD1	CASSSRQGMNTEAFF	TGTGCCAGCAGCTCTAGACAGGGAATGAACACTGAAGCTTTCTTT
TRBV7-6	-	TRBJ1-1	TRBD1	CASSASGTGNTEAFF	TGTGCCAGCAGCGCCTCCGGGACAGGGAACACTGAAGCTTTCTTT
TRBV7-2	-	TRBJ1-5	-	CASSFRDIYQPQHF	TGTGCCAGCAGCTTCCGGGACATTTATCAGCCCCAGCATTTT
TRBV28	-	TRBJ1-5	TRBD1	CASRTGGNQPQHF	TGTGCCAGCAGGACAGGGGGCAATCAGCCCCAGCATTTT
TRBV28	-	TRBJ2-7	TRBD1	CASTTRLGQGYEQYF	TGTGCCAGCACCACCCGGCTGGGACAGGGATACGAGCAGTACTTC
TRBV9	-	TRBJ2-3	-	CASSVAPFSTDTQYF	TGTGCCAGCAGCGTAGCTCCCTTTAGCACAGATACGCAGTATTTT
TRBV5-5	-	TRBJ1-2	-	CASSATQGPPNYGYTF	TGTGCCAGCAGCGCGACACAGGGACCCCCTAACTATGGCTACACCTTC
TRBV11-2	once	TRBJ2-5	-	CASSLYMGPQETQYF	TGTGCCAGCAGTTTGTATATGGGGCCCCAAGAGACCCAGTACTTC
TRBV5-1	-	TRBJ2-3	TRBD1	CASSLVPDRANTDTQYF	TGCGCCAGCAGCTTGGTCCCCGACAGGGCGAACACAGATACGCAGTATTTT
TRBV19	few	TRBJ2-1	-	CASRTRSGSRRNEQFF	TGTGCCAGTCGTACAAGATCGGGATCTAGAAGGAATGAGCAGTTCTTC